This T cell receptor (beta chain) was documented in a study of blood T cell repertoires in COVID-19. Study-level background: There were acute and convalescent COVID-19 samples, and they came from the United States, Italy and Spain. Sources were T cells, B-cell-depleted T cells, or PBMCs; the material itself was cDNA or gDNA.

The CDR3 loop spans 15 amino acids. Germline-derived CDR1 and CDR2 are LNHNV and YYDKDF (reference sequence). The V segment lost 5 bases and the J segment 7 bases; nucleotides outside the gene matches: 13. In the study's own analysis: For nucleated cells, counts were estimated from reference gene primer amplification. Sequencing used immunoSEQ multiplex PCR; TCRdb keeps in-frame clones, though not all of them. That table is the source of V, J and clone size, and D and trimming were worked out from the DNA. The table lists 15,000 to 20,000 clones, approximately 89% of them singletons. This sequence joins TRBV15 and TRBJ1-2, with 7 nucleotides matching TRBD1. The sample was peripheral blood. The clonotype was recovered from a man in his fifties or sixties with active COVID-19. The CDR3 protein is CATSYIKGGTGGYTF. CDR3 coding DNA: TGTGCCACCAGCTATATCAAAGGGGGCACAGGTGGCTACACCTTC.